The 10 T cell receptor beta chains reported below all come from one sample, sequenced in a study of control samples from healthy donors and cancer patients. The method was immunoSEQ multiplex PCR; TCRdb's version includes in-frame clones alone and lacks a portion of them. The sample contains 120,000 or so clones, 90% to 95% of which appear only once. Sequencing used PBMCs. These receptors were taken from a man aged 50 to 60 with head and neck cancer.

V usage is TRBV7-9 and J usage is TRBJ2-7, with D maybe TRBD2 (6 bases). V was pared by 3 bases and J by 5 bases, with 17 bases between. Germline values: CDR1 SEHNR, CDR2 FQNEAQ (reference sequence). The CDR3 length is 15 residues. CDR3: CASSFPRQGGHEQYF. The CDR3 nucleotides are TGTGCCAGCAGCTTCCCCCGGCAGGGAGGACACGAGCAGTACTTC.

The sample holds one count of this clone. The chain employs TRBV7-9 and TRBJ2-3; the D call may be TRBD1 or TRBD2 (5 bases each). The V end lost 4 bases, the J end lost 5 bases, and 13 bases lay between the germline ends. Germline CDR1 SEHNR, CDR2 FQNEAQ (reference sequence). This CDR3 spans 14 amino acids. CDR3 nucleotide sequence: TGTGCCAGCAGCTCCCGGACGGGACGAGATACGCAGTATTTT. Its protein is CASSSRTGRDTQYF.

The CDR3 protein is CASSQDWGEGSGGTYEQYF. The CDR3 bases are TGCGCCAGCAGCCAAGATTGGGGTGAGGGTAGCGGGGGGACCTACGAGCAGTACTTC. The chain employs TRBV4-1 and TRBJ2-7; 10 bases are a match to TRBD2. J lost 2 bases, V lost 0 bases, and 13 bases had no gene match. The CDR3 totals 19 residues. CDR1 and CDR2 (germline): MGHRA, YSYEKL.

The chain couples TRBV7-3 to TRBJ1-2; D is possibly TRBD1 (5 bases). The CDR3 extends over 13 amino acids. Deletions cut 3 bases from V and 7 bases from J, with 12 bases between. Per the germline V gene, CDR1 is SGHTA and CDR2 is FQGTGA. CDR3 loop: CASSLTLGGGYTF. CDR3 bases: TGTGCCAGCAGCTTGACTCTCGGGGGTGGCTACACCTTC.

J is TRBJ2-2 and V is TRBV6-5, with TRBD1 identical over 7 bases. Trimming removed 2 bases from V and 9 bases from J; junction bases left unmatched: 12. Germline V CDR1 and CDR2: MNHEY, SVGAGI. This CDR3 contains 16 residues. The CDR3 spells CASSYNTPTGIRELFF. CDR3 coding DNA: TGTGCCAGCAGTTACAACACGCCGACAGGGATACGGGAGCTGTTTTTT.

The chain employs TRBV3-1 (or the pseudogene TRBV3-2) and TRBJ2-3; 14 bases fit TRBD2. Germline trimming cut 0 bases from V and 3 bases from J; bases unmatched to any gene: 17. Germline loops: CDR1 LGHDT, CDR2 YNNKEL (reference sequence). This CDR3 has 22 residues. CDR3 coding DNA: TGTGCCAGCAGCCAAGATTCCGTGACTAGCGGGGGGGCCCGTCTTCGTACAGATACGCAGTATTTT. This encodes CASSQDSVTSGGARLRTDTQYF.

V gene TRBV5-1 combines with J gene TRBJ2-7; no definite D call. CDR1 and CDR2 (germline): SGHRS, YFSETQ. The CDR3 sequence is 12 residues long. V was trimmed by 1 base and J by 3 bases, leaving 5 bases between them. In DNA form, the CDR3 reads TGCGCCAGCAGCTTGCAGGACTACGAGCAGTACTTC. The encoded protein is CASSLQDYEQYF.

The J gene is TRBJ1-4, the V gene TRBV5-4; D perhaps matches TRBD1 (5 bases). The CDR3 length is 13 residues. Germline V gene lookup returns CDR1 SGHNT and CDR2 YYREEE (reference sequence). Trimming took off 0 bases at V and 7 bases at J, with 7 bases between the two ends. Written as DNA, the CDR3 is TGTGCCAGCAGCTTGGCGGGGCGTGAAAAACTGTTTTTT. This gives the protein CASSLAGREKLFF.

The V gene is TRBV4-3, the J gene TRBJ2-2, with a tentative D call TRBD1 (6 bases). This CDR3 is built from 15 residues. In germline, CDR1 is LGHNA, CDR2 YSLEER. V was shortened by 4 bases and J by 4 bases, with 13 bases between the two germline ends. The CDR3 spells CASSPGHNPTGELFF. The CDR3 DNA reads TGCGCCAGCAGCCCGGGACATAACCCCACCGGGGAGCTGTTTTTT.

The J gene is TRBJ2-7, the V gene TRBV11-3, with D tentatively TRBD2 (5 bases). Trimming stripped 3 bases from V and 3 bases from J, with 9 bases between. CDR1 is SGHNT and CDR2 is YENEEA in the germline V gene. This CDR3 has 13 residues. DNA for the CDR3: TGTGCCAGCAGCTTGTCACGGGACTACGAGCAGTACTTC. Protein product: CASSLSRDYEQYF.